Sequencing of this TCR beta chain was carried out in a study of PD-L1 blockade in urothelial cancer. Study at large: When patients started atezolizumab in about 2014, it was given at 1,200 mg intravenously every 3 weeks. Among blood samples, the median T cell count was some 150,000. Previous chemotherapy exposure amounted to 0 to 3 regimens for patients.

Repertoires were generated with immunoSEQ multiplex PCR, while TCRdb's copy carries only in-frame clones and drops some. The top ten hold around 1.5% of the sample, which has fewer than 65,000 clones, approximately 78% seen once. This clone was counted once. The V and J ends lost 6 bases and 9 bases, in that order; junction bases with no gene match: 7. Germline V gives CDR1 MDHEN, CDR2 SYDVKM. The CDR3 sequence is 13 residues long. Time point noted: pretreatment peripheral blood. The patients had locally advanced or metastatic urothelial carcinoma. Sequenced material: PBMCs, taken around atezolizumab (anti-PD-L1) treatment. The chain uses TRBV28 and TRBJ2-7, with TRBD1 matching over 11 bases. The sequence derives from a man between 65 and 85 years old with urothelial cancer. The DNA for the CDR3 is TGTGCCAGCAGAAAAGGACAGGGGGCAGCGCAGTACTTC. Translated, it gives CASRKGQGAAQYF.